This T cell receptor (beta chain) appears in the sequencing data of a study of blood T cell repertoires in COVID-19. Per the germline V gene, CDR1 is MNHEY and CDR2 is SMNVEV (reference sequence). V was cut by 5 bases and J by 6 bases, with 19 bases left in between. The CDR3 is made up of 15 amino acids. This clone was observed a few times. Some clones are missing from TCRdb's copy, which holds only in-frame ones; the method was immunoSEQ multiplex PCR. The profile shows fewer than 100,000 clones, approximately 87% of them singletons. The sample was peripheral blood. This rearrangement joins TRBV27 to TRBJ1-2; TRBD1 is a possible D gene (5 bases). The receptor was derived from a human donor in a cohort sampled during active COVID-19. The CDR3 coding sequence is TGTGCCAGCAGTCCAACTCCCAAAATAGGGGATGGCTACACCTTC. It is translated as CASSPTPKIGDGYTF.